The 21 T cell receptor beta chains in this list originate from one sample, sequenced in a study of blood T cell repertoires in COVID-19. This table comes from immunoSEQ multiplex PCR, and its TCRdb copy is limited to in-frame clones, with some not included. The sample has roughly 55,000 clones, approximately 79% seen once. Sequencing was performed on peripheral blood. These TCRs come from a man aged 60 to 69 with acute or convalescent COVID-19.

This clone turned up a few times. V and J are TRBV6-5 and TRBJ1-2, with 7 bases identical to TRBD1. J gave up 8 bases and V 9 bases, and 6 bases lay outside the gene matches. Germline CDR1 is MNHEY and CDR2 is SVGAGI. The CDR3 contains 11 residues. DNA of the CDR3: TGTGCCAGTTCACAGGGGAACGGCTACACCTTC. This sequence encodes CASSQGNGYTF.

The V call is TRBV19, the J call TRBJ1-3; 10 bases fit TRBD1. V shed 5 bases and J 2 bases; nucleotides not matched to a gene: 6. The CDR3 is 16 residues long. Looked up from germline, CDR1 is LNHDA and CDR2 is SQIVND (reference sequence). In DNA form, the CDR3 reads TGTGCCAGTAGTCCTCGGACAGGGGGAACTGGAAACACCATATATTTT. The encoded protein is CASSPRTGGTGNTIYF.

This clone appeared once. This chain links TRBV7-6 with TRBJ2-1; 11 bases match TRBD1. The junction had 8 bases not matched to a gene; V was cut back by 5 bases and J by 8 bases. Germline CDR1 and CDR2: SGHVS and FNYEAQ. The CDR3 length is 15 residues. The CDR3 DNA reads as TGTGCCAGCAGCCCCCGGGACAGGGGGTACGATGAGCAGTTCTTC. It is translated as CASSPRDRGYDEQFF.

The CDR3 spells CSVVQETSYGYTF. CDR3 in DNA: TGCAGCGTTGTACAGGAAACCTCCTATGGCTACACCTTC. This chain connects TRBV29-1 to TRBJ1-2; possible D gene TRBD1, 5 bases. This CDR3 comprises 13 residues. V dropped 4 bases and J dropped 4 bases, with 13 bases sitting between them. Germline V gene sequence: CDR1 SQVTM, CDR2 ANQGSEA.

This chain joins TRBV10-2 and TRBJ2-7, with 11 bases that match TRBD2. Germline CDR1 and CDR2: WSHSY and SAAADI. This CDR3 is 14 amino acids long. After removal of 7 bases from V and 0 bases from J, the junction contained 2 bases not matched to a gene. CDR3 in DNA: TGCGCCAGCACGCTAGCGGGGGGCTCCTACGAGCAGTACTTC. Translated: CASTLAGGSYEQYF.

This clone came up once. The CDR3 is CASSPGQGYGYTF. The CDR3 region has the DNA TGTGCCAGCAGCCCCGGACAGGGGTATGGCTACACCTTC. This sequence joins TRBV12-3 or TRBV12-4 and TRBJ1-2, with 9 bases fitting TRBD1. The CDR3 length is 13 residues. The junction had 4 bases not matched to a gene; V was cut back by 6 bases and J by 5 bases.

The chain links TRBV7-8 to TRBJ2-2; TRBD1 matches at 7 bases. The ends lost 1 base at V and 3 bases at J; junction bases unmatched: 2. The CDR3 sequence is 15 residues long. Per germline, CDR1 SGHVS and CDR2 FQNEAQ. CDR3 region: CASSLDDRDTGELFF. The CDR3 DNA is TGTGCCAGCAGCTTAGATGACAGGGACACCGGGGAGCTGTTTTTT.

The chain links TRBV27 to TRBJ1-6, with 10 positions matching TRBD1. V shed 5 bases, J shed 10 bases, and the junction held 5 bases outside the gene matches. The CDR3 length is 14 residues. Germline CDR1 reads MNHEY; CDR2 reads SMNVEV (reference sequence). The CDR3 protein is CASSPGTGASPLHF. The CDR3 bases are TGTGCCAGCAGTCCCGGGACAGGGGCATCACCCCTCCACTTT.

The genes are TRBV6-5 and TRBJ1-5; D unclear. Trimming took 8 bases from V and 0 from J, leaving 11 bases between them. This CDR3 is built from 14 residues. CDR1 is MNHEY, CDR2 SVGAGI, per germline. Here the CDR3 DNA reads TGTGCCAGCGTTTACACGCATAGCAATCAGCCCCAGCATTTT. It yields the protein CASVYTHSNQPQHF.

The J gene is TRBJ1-6, the V gene TRBV5-4; weak D call: TRBD1 (6 bases). The V and J ends lost 0 bases and 4 bases respectively, with 14 bases between them. The germline gives CDR1 SGHNT, CDR2 YYREEE (reference sequence). The CDR3 runs to 17 residues. The CDR3 region has the DNA TGTGCCAGCAGCTTGGCCGGCGGACAGAGATATAATTCACCCCTCCACTTT. Protein sequence: CASSLAGGQRYNSPLHF.

The chain uses TRBV15 and TRBJ2-3; D possibly corresponds to TRBD1 (5 bases). V was shortened by 5 bases and J by 2 bases, with 14 bases between the two germline ends. CDR1 is LNHNV and CDR2 is YYDKDF in the germline V gene (reference sequence). This CDR3 comprises 15 residues. The DNA for the CDR3 is TGTGCCACCAGCCTTATAGGGGTGTCCACAGATACGCAGTATTTT. This gives the protein CATSLIGVSTDTQYF.

This clone came up a few times. The chain combines TRBV5-4 with TRBJ2-2, with D unclear. This CDR3 comprises 13 residues. Germline loops: CDR1 SGHNT, CDR2 YYREEE (reference sequence). V lost 1 base and J lost 1, with 2 bases in between. DNA for the CDR3: TGTGCCAGCAGCTTGCAGAACACCGGGGAGCTGTTTTTT. This gives the protein CASSLQNTGELFF.

The J gene is TRBJ1-6, the V gene TRBV5-4; TRBD1 is a possible D gene (6 bases). The CDR3 sequence is 17 residues long. CDR1 is SGHNT, CDR2 YYREEE, per germline (reference sequence). V was pared by 4 bases and J by 0 bases, with 14 bases between. CDR3 residues: CASSRGGASSYNSPLHF. The CDR3 coding sequence is TGTGCCAGCAGCCGGGGGGGGGCTAGCTCCTATAATTCACCCCTCCACTTT.

The chain recombines TRBV5-5 with TRBJ1-4; tentatively, D is TRBD1 (5 bases). Germline V gene data show CDR1 as SGHKS and CDR2 as YYEKEE (reference sequence). Trimming cost V 6 bases and J 8 bases, with 17 bases left between them. CDR3 length equals 14 residues. The CDR3 region has the DNA TGTGCCAGCAACCCCGGGGGGTTAGCCGAAAAACTGTTTTTT. Translating gives CASNPGGLAEKLFF. Using reference TRBV5-5 and TRBJ1-4 for the parts outside the CDR3, the full variable domain is DAGVTQSPTHLIKTRGQQVTLRCSPISGHKSVSWYQQVLGQGPQFIFQYYEKEERGRGNFPDRFSARQFPNYSSELNVNALLLGDSALYLCASNPGGLAEKLFFGSGTQLSVL.

The chain couples TRBV6-5 to TRBJ2-7, with a possible D match to TRBD2 (6 bases). Germline values: CDR1 MNHEY, CDR2 SVGAGI. V lost 6 bases and J lost 7, with 22 bases in between. This CDR3 comprises 15 residues. CDR3 bases: TGTGCCAGCAGCTCCCGGGCAGCGCGGGGCGGGGAGCAGTACTTC. This sequence encodes CASSSRAARGGEQYF.

The chain uses TRBV24-1 and TRBJ1-2; tentatively, D is TRBD1 (5 bases). Trimming cost V 4 bases and J 5 bases, with 13 bases left between them. Per germline, CDR1 KGHDR and CDR2 SFDVKD. This CDR3 spans 14 amino acids. The CDR3 loop is CATSETDSPYGYTF. Here the CDR3 DNA reads TGTGCCACCAGTGAGACCGACAGCCCTTATGGCTACACCTTC.

The rearrangement joins TRBV2 to TRBJ1-6; TRBD1 might be the D (6 bases). Trimming cost V 1 base and J 9 bases, with 13 bases left between them. The CDR3 runs 15 residues. Germline V gives CDR1 SNHLY, CDR2 FYNNEI. CDR3 bases: TGTGCCAGCAGTGAAGACACAGGGAAAGGTTCACCCCTCCACTTT. This sequence encodes CASSEDTGKGSPLHF. The full variable domain, with the rest looked up from reference TRBV2 and TRBJ1-6, is EPEVTQTPSHQVTQMGQEVILRCVPISNHLYFYWYRQILGQKVEFLVSFYNNEISEKSEIFDDQFSVERPDGSNFTLKIRSTKLEDSAMYFCASSEDTGKGSPLHFGNGTRLTVT.

The sample holds a few counts of this clone. The V gene is TRBV6-5, the J gene TRBJ2-7; weak D call: TRBD2 (6 bases). The V and J ends lost 8 bases and 1 base respectively, with 18 bases between them. Germline CDR1 reads MNHEY; CDR2 reads SVGAGI. This CDR3 is 15 amino acids long. CDR3 nucleotides: TGTGCCAGCCGGGGCGGGGCCCTAGGATCCTACGAGCAGTACTTC. Protein sequence: CASRGGALGSYEQYF.

This clone was seen more than once but under ten times. V usage is TRBV18 and J usage is TRBJ1-6; D possibly corresponds to TRBD1 (5 bases). Trimming cost V 3 bases and J 6 bases, with 12 bases left between them. CDR1 is KGHSH, CDR2 LQKENI, per germline. This CDR3 spans 15 amino acids. The CDR3: CASSPSGLGNSPLHF. Here the CDR3 DNA reads TGTGCCAGCTCACCCTCAGGGCTCGGTAATTCACCCCTCCACTTT.

This clone was recorded once. V and J are TRBV20-1 and TRBJ2-2, with TRBD2 matching over 8 bases. V lost 3 bases, J lost 4 bases, and 7 bases stayed unmatched. The CDR3 runs to 15 residues. CDR1 is DFQATT, CDR2 SNEGSKA, per germline (reference sequence). Here the CDR3 reads CSASFGGAVTGELFF. For the CDR3, the DNA is TGCAGTGCTAGTTTCGGGGGGGCGGTCACCGGGGAGCTGTTTTTT.

The chain joins TRBV9 to TRBJ2-7; D gene unclear. Trimming cost V 4 bases and J 0 bases, with 8 bases left between them. This CDR3 is built from 13 residues. CDR1 and CDR2 (germline): SGDLS, YYNGEE. DNA for the CDR3: TGTGCCAGCAGCTTACCGAGCTCCTACGAGCAGTACTTC. Amino acid sequence: CASSLPSSYEQYF.